This TCR beta chain was sequenced during a study of blood T cell repertoires in COVID-19. Background on the study: COVID-19 samples collected from the United States, Italy and Spain covered acute and convalescent phases.

Trimming stripped 6 bases from V and 6 bases from J, with 14 bases between. Germline V gene data show CDR1 as SNHLY and CDR2 as FYNNEI. The CDR3 consists of 14 residues. Original methodology: Amplifying reference gene primers gave estimates of nucleated cell counts. Sequencing was performed with immunoSEQ multiplex PCR; in TCRdb, only in-frame clones are kept and a portion is missing. For V, J and clone size, that table is used; D and trimming come from the DNA. The repertoire holds about 69,000 clones, around three quarters seen once, with more than 15% in the top ten. This receptor was obtained from a man in his fifties or sixties with acute or convalescent COVID-19. The sample comprised peripheral blood. This chain joins TRBV2 and TRBJ2-2; no clear D gene. CDR3: CASSVIPRAGELFF. The CDR3 nucleotides are TGTGCCAGCAGCGTGATCCCCCGGGCCGGGGAGCTGTTTTTT.